This T cell receptor (beta chain) is drawn from a study of spatial heterogeneity in lung cancer. Time point here: sample taken at primary tumor resection. Each CDR3 protein gets one entry after TCRdb re-called the 5' RACE reads with MiXCR. The table has 60,000 to 90,000 distinct CDR3 sequences, 8% seen once. General observations from the study: There were more appearances of ubiquitous expanded tumor TCRs in blood at resection than at follow-up.

This clonotype has at least ten counts. Antigen: not known. This CDR3 comprises 13 residues. Per germline, CDR1 DFQATT and CDR2 SNEGSKA (reference sequence). Trimming took 5 bases from V and 0 from J; bases not matched to a gene: 3. The sequenced sample was PBMCs, obtained at surgery. This clonotype was obtained from a male donor with early-stage non-small cell lung cancer. The rearrangement uses TRBV20-1 and TRBJ2-7, with 8 positions matching TRBD2. Here the CDR3 reads CSAPTSGSYEQYF. DNA of the CDR3: TGCAGTGCTCCAACTAGCGGCTCCTACGAGCAGTACTTC.